This T cell receptor beta chain was profiled in a study of control samples from healthy donors and cancer patients. TCRdb's table, derived via immunoSEQ multiplex PCR, lists solely in-frame clones and lacks some. Of 99,000 or so clones listed, around 80% are singletons. V was clipped by 5 bases and J by 0 bases; unmatched bases: 12. This CDR3 region has 18 residues. Germline V CDR1 and CDR2: SEHNR, FQNEAQ (reference sequence). The chain is built from TRBV7-9 and TRBJ2-2, with 7 positions matching TRBD2. Sequences were obtained from blood. The sequence was collected from a man aged 60 to 69 in good health. The CDR3 nucleotides read TGTGCCAGCAGCCCCACCCCGGGAGCGGGACCGAACACCGGGGAGCTGTTTTTT. This encodes CASSPTPGAGPNTGELFF.